A selection of T cell receptor beta chains follows, all from one sample in a study of OX40 agonist ivuxolimab in advanced cancers. The repertoire was sequenced with immunoSEQ multiplex PCR; TCRdb's copy has only in-frame clones and lacks some. The sample has some 78,000 clones, about 91% seen once. This specimen consisted of CD4+ or CD8+ T cells sorted from blood, obtained in a trial of the OX40 agonist ivuxolimab. The receptors shown here come from an adult with an advanced solid tumor such as melanoma, head and neck, liver or kidney cancer. CDR3s include the opening cysteine and the closing phenylalanine or tryptophan. The D gene is left open where the match is weak.

V gene	CDR3 length	J gene	D gene	CDR3 protein
TRBV5-4	16	TRBJ1-2	NA	CASSPALQGKIYGYTF
TRBV2	17	TRBJ2-4	NA	CASSEGWAGVAKNIQYF
TRBV2	15	TRBJ2-2	NA	CASSEIPGRTGELFF
TRBV5-4	16	TRBJ2-3	NA	CASSLAERAPTDTQYF
TRBV19	14	TRBJ2-5	TRBD1	CASNDRGGTETQYF
TRBV30	13	TRBJ1-6	TRBD1	CAWTRGGDSPLHF
TRBV11-3	12	TRBJ1-1	NA	CASSVIQGEAFF
TRBV5-1	16	TRBJ2-4	NA	CASSSPDGGSQNIQYF
TRBV5-1	15	TRBJ1-1	NA	CASSALSRGNTEAFF
TRBV5-3	9	TRBJ1-5	NA	CALRVRKHF
TRBV28	12	TRBJ2-2	NA	CASSLRAGELFF
TRBV18	13	TRBJ2-7	NA	CASSLGGEYEQYF
TRBV5-4	16	TRBJ2-3	NA	CASSPPDSVVTDTQYF
TRBV2	14	TRBJ1-3	TRBD1	CASRRTGAGNTIYF
TRBV2	13	TRBJ2-1	NA	CASGGRWDNEQFF
TRBV19	16	TRBJ2-2	NA	CASSTPAGVNTGELFF
TRBV7-2	14	TRBJ1-5	TRBD1	CASSWDRVNQPQHF
TRBV15	15	TRBJ1-4	NA	CATRTPGSRNEKLFF
TRBV18	16	TRBJ2-6	NA	CASSPPNRAGANVLTF
TRBV28	12	TRBJ1-1	NA	CASSPPAMAAFF
TRBV7-2	14	TRBJ2-3	TRBD1	CASSIDRGHRTQYF
TRBV6-1	14	TRBJ2-5	NA	CASSPGLVQETQYF
TRBV30	12	TRBJ2-1	NA	CAWSRDQRGQFF
TRBV5-1	15	TRBJ2-5	NA	CASSLVGGWQETQYF
TRBV5-4	13	TRBJ2-3	NA	CASSRGSTDTQYF
TRBV7-2	14	TRBJ2-7	TRBD2	CASSLMREGYEQYF
TRBV6-5	14	TRBJ2-7	NA	CASSYSGGSWEQYF
TRBV5-4	14	TRBJ2-1	NA	CASSWDPTYNEQFF
TRBV7-2	13	TRBJ1-2	NA	CASSSGSGYGYTF
TRBV6-1	14	TRBJ2-7	TRBD1	CASTVDRGLYEQYF
TRBV28	15	TRBJ2-5	NA	CASSLGLVFQETQYF
TRBV7-9	14	TRBJ1-2	TRBD1	CASTRQGEGYGYTF
TRBV5-1	15	TRBJ2-1	TRBD1	CASSQTGSSYNEQFF
TRBV29-1	13	TRBJ1-1	TRBD1	CSAGQGKGAEAFF
TRBV30	16	TRBJ2-3	NA	CAWKARGARTIDTQYF
TRBV19	16	TRBJ2-3	NA	CASSIRQGGSTDTQYF
TRBV11-2	16	TRBJ2-1	NA	CASSFAGQSSYNEQFF
TRBV5-1	14	TRBJ1-2	TRBD1	CASSLGGTGSRHTF
TRBV6-6	9	TRBJ2-3	NA	CALGDTQYF
TRBV11-3	19	TRBJ2-1	NA	CASSLGGGKGAPRYNEQFF
TRBV28	15	TRBJ1-1	NA	CASSSQRRATTEAFF
TRBV4-2	15	TRBJ2-3	NA	CASSQVTPEHYTQYF